Listed here are 9 T cell receptor beta chains from one sample, sequenced in a study of blood T cell repertoires in COVID-19. The protocol was immunoSEQ multiplex PCR, while the TCRdb copy is restricted to in-frame clones and leaves out a portion. The repertoire holds approximately 400,000 clones, about 87% seen once, with about 12% in the top ten. The sequencing sample was made of peripheral blood. The source is a woman aged 50 to 60 with COVID-19, enrolled during active disease.

This chain joins TRBV5-1 and TRBJ1-1; D not resolved. The ends were cut back, 5 bases at V and 5 bases at J, with 16 bases in the middle. Germline V lookup: CDR1 SGHRS, CDR2 YFSETQ. This CDR3 is 14 amino acids long. CDR3 residues: CASSERELRTEAFF. CDR3 coding DNA: TGCGCCAGCAGTGAGAGGGAGTTAAGGACTGAAGCTTTCTTT. The full variable domain, rest sourced from reference TRBV5-1 and TRBJ1-1, is KAGVTQTPRYLIKTRGQQVTLSCSPISGHRSVSWYQQTPGQGLQFLFEYFSETQRNKGNFPGRFSGRQFSNSRSEMNVSTLELGDSALYLCASSERELRTEAFFGQGTRLTVV.

The V call is TRBV2, the J call TRBJ1-5, with 8 bases fitting TRBD1. With 3 bases clipped from V and 5 bases from J, the junction kept 3 bases outside the gene matches. Germline loops: CDR1 SNHLY, CDR2 FYNNEI. The CDR3 sequence is 14 residues long. The DNA of the CDR3 is TGTGCCAGCAGTGAGGGACAGGCTCATCAGCCCCAGCATTTT. Its translation: CASSEGQAHQPQHF.

The genes are TRBV6-5 and TRBJ1-3; TRBD1 agrees at 7 bases. The CDR3 loop spans 14 amino acids. J lost 3 bases, V lost 7 bases, and 6 bases had no gene match. The germline V gene has CDR1 MNHEY and CDR2 SVGAGI. Written as DNA, the CDR3 is TGTGCCAGCACCCTCGACAGGGATGGAAACACCATATATTTT. This gives the protein CASTLDRDGNTIYF.

This chain joins TRBV11-2 and TRBJ1-4; D remains unclear. Per germline, CDR1 SGHAT and CDR2 FQNNGV. The V end was cut by 6 bases, the J end by 15 bases, with 20 bases between. The CDR3 loop spans 13 amino acids. CDR3: CASSYRNYGSVFF. The CDR3, as DNA: TGTGCCAGCAGTTACCGTAACTACGGGTCGGTGTTTTTT.

The CDR3 is CASSLRRGGVMNTEAFF. The CDR3 nucleotides are TGTGCCAGCAGCTTGCGGAGGGGAGGGGTGATGAACACTGAAGCTTTCTTT. This rearrangement joins TRBV5-5 to TRBJ1-1, with D possibly matching TRBD1 (5 bases). Between the trimmed V and J ends, which lost 1 base and 0 bases, there was a span of 16 bases. The CDR3 contains 17 residues. Germline V CDR1 and CDR2: SGHKS, YYEKEE (reference sequence).

This clone has a single count. The gene calls are TRBV28 and TRBJ1-4, with 7 bases lining up with TRBD1. This CDR3 region has 15 residues. Germline lookup yields CDR1 MDHEN and CDR2 SYDVKM. J lost 5 bases, V lost 5 bases, and 8 bases had no gene match. The CDR3 DNA follows: TGTGCCAGCAGTCCCGACAGGGCAGGCAATGAAAAACTGTTTTTT. Its translation: CASSPDRAGNEKLFF.

The chain couples TRBV30 to TRBJ2-7, with 9 bases that match TRBD2. The germline gives CDR1 GTSNPN, CDR2 SVGIG (reference sequence). J gave up 4 bases and V 1 base, and 5 bases lay outside the gene matches. The CDR3 consists of 14 residues. The CDR3 DNA follows: TGTGCCTGGAGTGCGACTAGCGGAGGTTACGAGCAGTACTTC. Amino acids: CAWSATSGGYEQYF.

V is TRBV6-5 and J is TRBJ1-5; D unresolved. Germline V gene sequence: CDR1 MNHEY, CDR2 SVGAGI. V lost 6 bases and J lost 1, with 10 bases in between. CDR3 length equals 14 residues. The CDR3 region is CASRYPGSNQPQHF. The CDR3 DNA is TGTGCCAGCAGGTATCCGGGGAGCAATCAGCCCCAGCATTTT.

A single count supports this clone. V is TRBV10-2 and J is TRBJ1-1; the D gene is possibly TRBD1 (6 bases). Germline-derived CDR1 and CDR2 are WSHSY and SAAADI. V was cut by 6 bases and J by 4 bases, with 12 bases left in between. The CDR3 has 13 residues. Here the CDR3 reads CASRPQGSTEAFF. The DNA of the CDR3 is TGCGCCAGCAGACCACAGGGATCCACTGAAGCTTTCTTT.